The 8 T cell receptor beta chains listed next were all sequenced from one sample in a study of CD8 T cells in ankylosing spondylitis. TCRdb called the 5' RACE reads again in MiXCR, with one record for every CDR3 protein. The sample has about 160,000 distinct CDR3 sequences, about 18% seen once. The sequenced sample was blood, either unsorted or a sorted T cell fraction (not recorded which). Receptor source: a male donor with ankylosing spondylitis or in good health (not recorded which).

There are a few counts of this clonotype. The rearrangement joins TRBV3-1 to TRBJ2-4; TRBD1 agrees at 7 bases. From germline, CDR1 is LGHDT and CDR2 YNNKEL (reference sequence). This CDR3 region has 15 residues. Losses at the gene ends were 4 bases for V and 6 bases for J; bases not matched to a gene: 9. CDR3 region: CASSPSTSGGNIQYF. In DNA form, the CDR3 reads TGTGCCAGCAGCCCCTCGACGTCAGGGGGAAACATTCAGTACTTC.

This clonotype was detected ten times or more. The rearrangement links TRBV5-1 to TRBJ2-1; D perhaps matches TRBD2 (5 bases). The CDR3 has 16 residues. The V end lost 4 bases, the J end lost 0 bases, and 14 bases lay between the germline ends. The germline V gene has CDR1 SGHRS and CDR2 YFSETQ. The CDR3 nucleotides read TGCGCCAGCAGCGGCGAAAGCGGAGACTCCTACAATGAGCAGTTCTTC. Translating it yields CASSGESGDSYNEQFF. The complete variable domain, with remaining parts taken from reference TRBV5-1 and TRBJ2-1, reads KAGVTQTPRYLIKTRGQQVTLSCSPISGHRSVSWYQQTPGQGLQFLFEYFSETQRNKGNFPGRFSGRQFSNSRSEMNVSTLELGDSALYLCASSGESGDSYNEQFFGPGTRLTVL.

This clonotype was seen more than once but under ten times. The J gene is TRBJ2-7, the V gene TRBV6-5; possibly TRBD2 for D (5 bases). V was pared by 0 bases and J by 4 bases, with 10 bases between. The germline gives CDR1 MNHEY, CDR2 SVGAGI. The CDR3 spans 14 residues. The DNA of the CDR3 is TGTGCCAGCAGTTACTCGTTGACGGGATACGAGCAGTACTTC. Amino acid sequence: CASSYSLTGYEQYF.

This clonotype appeared a few times. The chain links TRBV7-2 to TRBJ2-1, with 12 bases identical to TRBD2. This CDR3 is built from 15 residues. Germline CDR1 and CDR2: SGHTA and FQGNSA. V gave up 5 bases and J gave up 7 bases; unmatched junction bases: 6. The CDR3 DNA follows: TGTGCCAGCAGCCCAAGACTAGCGGGAGTGAATGAGCAGTTCTTC. This gives the protein CASSPRLAGVNEQFF.

This clonotype came up a few times. The J gene is TRBJ2-1, the V gene TRBV24-1; D ambiguous. Per the germline V gene, CDR1 is KGHDR and CDR2 is SFDVKD. The CDR3 runs to 14 residues. Trimming pared 4 bases from V and 2 bases from J, leaving 8 bases between. This CDR3 reads CATSDRPTYNEQFF. The CDR3 DNA sequence: TGTGCCACCAGTGACCGGCCCACCTACAATGAGCAGTTCTTC.

In this sample, this clonotype turned up many times. The chain links TRBV20-1 to TRBJ2-2, with 9 bases that match TRBD2. The CDR3 extends over 15 amino acids. CDR1 and CDR2 (germline): DFQATT, SNEGSKA (reference sequence). V shed 2 bases and J 5 bases; nucleotides not matched to a gene: 6. CDR3 bases: TGCAGTGCTAGACCTAGCGGGATCGTAACCGGGGAGCTGTTTTTT. This encodes CSARPSGIVTGELFF.

This clonotype was counted at least ten times. This chain uses TRBV20-1 with TRBJ1-5; D not certain. The CDR3 spans 16 residues. Trimming pared 6 bases from V and 0 bases from J, leaving 18 bases between. Germline CDR1 reads DFQATT; CDR2 reads SNEGSKA (reference sequence). CDR3 in amino acids: CSAAFSGFHSNQPQHF. CDR3 nucleotides: TGCAGTGCCGCTTTTAGTGGCTTTCATAGCAATCAGCCCCAGCATTTT.

This clonotype was counted only a few times. The J gene is TRBJ2-3, the V gene TRBV28; TRBD2 matches at 10 bases. The CDR3 has 17 amino acids. With V trimmed by 5 bases and J by 1 base, 9 bases remained unmatched. CDR1 and CDR2 from the germline V gene are MDHEN and SYDVKM. Here the CDR3 reads CASSRGVSGRGTDTQYF. CDR3 sequence (DNA): TGTGCCAGCAGTCGTGGCGTAAGCGGGAGGGGCACAGATACGCAGTATTTT.